This T cell receptor beta chain was documented in a study of shared T cell receptors in the human thymus. The CDR3 totals 15 residues. Between the trimmed V and J ends, which lost 4 bases and 1 base, there was a span of 13 bases. Germline CDR1 is SGHTA and CDR2 is FQGTGA. Libraries were prepared by immunoSEQ multiplex PCR; TCRdb keeps only in-frame clonotypes and omits some of them. In the table there are about 730,000 clones, roughly 85% of which are singletons. These data were likewise used in another study, on human thymus T cells.

The sequence was obtained from a girl under two years old with a congenital heart defect. The chain has TRBV7-3 and TRBJ2-5; D uncertain. Sequencing was performed on thymocytes. The CDR3 DNA sequence: TGTGCCAGCAGCTGTTTGGGCCTCCCCCAAGAGACCCAGTACTTC. Translating it yields CASSCLGLPQETQYF.